Below, 28 T cell receptor beta chains from the same sample are listed, as sequenced in a study of vaccination and CD4 T cells after COVID-19 (dated by TCRdb to 2022 to 2024). The receptor library was made with PCR. Sequenced on an Illumina iSeq 100. TCR sequencing of DNA from cultured CD4+ T cells used the Oncomine TCR Beta short-read assay at the Johns Hopkins FTIC core. The public sequencing data were trimmed at Q25 with fastp and processed into clonotypes with MiXCR by TCRdb, which kept only in-frame beta chains. Records with the same CDR3 protein are collapsed into one entry carrying the most frequent genes and DNA. This sample comprises roughly 18,000 distinct CDR3 sequences, around 80% of them detected only once. The ten largest clones add up to roughly 17% of the sample. What this sample's treatment or condition label stands for: roughly 10-day PBMC culture with coronavirus spike peptide pools or control peptides (ViraFEST assay).

These receptors lack a known antigen. This specimen was CD4+ T cells from blood, cultured in vitro, taken after SARS-CoV-2 vaccination. These receptors were collected from a human donor who received a COVID-19 vaccine.

This chain uses TRBV20-1 with TRBJ1-2, with D unclear. Trimming took off 6 bases at V and 4 bases at J, with 12 bases between the two ends. The CDR3 has 12 amino acids. Germline CDR1 and CDR2: DFQATT and SNEGSKA (reference sequence). The DNA for the CDR3 is TGCAGTGCGGACCGGGCCGCCTATGGCTACACCTTC. This translates into CSADRAAYGYTF.

The rearrangement joins TRBV19 to TRBJ1-1; D is unclear. The CDR3 consists of 15 residues. Germline values: CDR1 LNHDA, CDR2 SQIVND (reference sequence). V was pared by 3 bases and J by 5 bases, with 16 bases between. CDR3 sequence reads: CASSMRTAFSTEAFF. CDR3 DNA sequence: TGTGCCAGTAGTATGAGAACGGCGTTCTCGACTGAAGCTTTCTTT.

This sequence joins TRBV10-2 and TRBJ1-2, with D possibly TRBD1 on 6 matching bases. CDR3 size: 17 residues. Deletions cut 0 bases from V and 3 bases from J, with 17 bases between. CDR1 and CDR2 (germline): WSHSY, SAAADI. CDR3 in DNA: TGCGCCAGCAGTGAGTCATTGATTTGGGGGCTCTACTATGGCTACACCTTC. Translating gives CASSESLIWGLYYGYTF.

The chain recombines TRBV27 with TRBJ1-4, with no clear D. Trimming left V 2 bases short and J 6 bases short, with 10 bases between. This CDR3 is 14 amino acids long. Germline CDR1 is MNHEY and CDR2 is SMNVEV (reference sequence). CDR3 bases: TGTGCCAGCAGTTTAGGGCAAAGCCATGAAAAACTGTTTTTT. It specifies CASSLGQSHEKLFF.

The V call is TRBV7-2, the J call TRBJ2-6; unclear D gene. This CDR3 comprises 16 residues. V was trimmed by 2 bases and J by 0 bases, leaving 8 bases between them. CDR1 and CDR2 (germline): SGHTA, FQGNSA. The CDR3 spells CASSLQVRSGANVLTF. Here the CDR3 DNA reads TGTGCCAGCAGCTTACAAGTGCGCTCTGGGGCCAACGTCCTGACTTTC.

The rearrangement uses TRBV10-3 and TRBJ2-7; maybe TRBD1 (5 bases). V was clipped by 2 bases and J by 4 bases, with 15 bases between them. The CDR3 runs 15 residues. Germline CDR1 and CDR2: ENHRY and SYGVKD. The CDR3: CAISEGAGNIYEQYF. The CDR3 nucleotides read TGTGCCATCAGTGAGGGGGCAGGGAATATTTACGAGCAGTACTTC.

V usage is TRBV25-1 and J usage is TRBJ2-2; D is unclear. The CDR3 contains 14 residues. The germline V gene encodes CDR1 MGHDK and CDR2 SYGVNS. Trimming pared 1 base from V and 6 bases from J, leaving 9 bases between. The DNA for the CDR3 is TGTGCCAGCAGTGAATCTGGCGAACCCGGGGAGCTGTTTTTT. Translation: CASSESGEPGELFF.

J is TRBJ1-5 and V is TRBV28; a possible D gene is TRBD1 (5 bases). CDR1 MDHEN and CDR2 SYDVKM come from the germline V gene. This CDR3 comprises 14 residues. The ends were cut back, 2 bases at V and 10 bases at J, with 15 bases in the middle. CDR3 coding DNA: TGTGCCAGCAGTTTAGGGGCAGGCCAGAGACCCCAGCATTTT. Translation: CASSLGAGQRPQHF.

The chain links TRBV6-1 to TRBJ2-3; D is possibly TRBD2 (5 bases). In germline, CDR1 is MNHNS, CDR2 SASEGT. The CDR3 extends over 13 amino acids. V was trimmed by 8 bases and J by 0 bases, leaving 9 bases between them. CDR3 region: CASVTGSTDTQYF. CDR3 nucleotides: TGTGCCAGCGTGACGGGGAGCACAGATACGCAGTATTTT.

The CDR3 DNA reads as TGTGCCAGCAGTTACTCGGGGGCGCGGACTGAAGCTTTCTTT. It translates to CASSYSGARTEAFF. V is TRBV6-5 and J is TRBJ1-1, with D possibly being TRBD1 (6 bases). There are 14 residues in the CDR3. Looked up from germline, CDR1 is MNHEY and CDR2 is SVGAGI. V was trimmed by 0 bases and J by 5 bases, leaving 10 bases between them.

The chain combines TRBV24-1 with TRBJ2-2; 9 nucleotides agree with TRBD1. The V segment lost 5 bases and the J segment 1 base; nucleotides outside the gene matches: 7. CDR3 size: 17 residues. CDR1 and CDR2 from the germline V gene are KGHDR and SFDVKD. CDR3 region: CATSVKPGQGNTGELFF. For the CDR3, the DNA is TGTGCCACCAGTGTCAAACCGGGACAGGGGAACACCGGGGAGCTGTTTTTT.

V usage is TRBV20-1 and J usage is TRBJ1-2; D gene ambiguous. CDR1 DFQATT and CDR2 SNEGSKA come from the germline V gene (reference sequence). The CDR3 extends over 16 amino acids. Trimming removed 5 bases from V and 3 bases from J, with 22 bases in between. CDR3 protein: CSAAGFGDRSYYGYTF. The CDR3 nucleotides read TGCAGTGCTGCAGGTTTTGGGGATAGGAGCTACTATGGCTACACCTTC.

This chain connects TRBV7-9 to TRBJ2-1; a weak D match, TRBD2 (6 bases). The CDR3 is made up of 14 amino acids. The germline gives CDR1 SEHNR, CDR2 FQNEAQ (reference sequence). V lost 2 bases and J lost 6, with 11 bases in between. In nucleotides, the CDR3 is TGTGCCAGCAGCTTATCGGGACTTTTCAATGAGCAGTTCTTC. Protein: CASSLSGLFNEQFF.

The gene calls are TRBV12-3 or TRBV12-4 and TRBJ2-5, with D hard to call. This CDR3 is built from 13 residues. Trimming took 3 bases from V and 3 from J, leaving 8 bases between them. The CDR3 nucleotides are TGTGCCAGCAGTTTTTCTAGGGAAGAGACCCAGTACTTC. It specifies CASSFSREETQYF.

This rearrangement joins TRBV25-1 to TRBJ1-5; maybe TRBD1 (6 bases). V lost 1 base and J lost 7, with 8 bases in between. CDR1 is MGHDK, CDR2 SYGVNS, per germline. This CDR3 is built from 13 residues. The CDR3 DNA reads as TGTGCCAGCAGTGAATCGGGGGCGCAGCCCCAGCATTTT. Protein product: CASSESGAQPQHF. Complete variable domain (other parts from reference TRBV25-1 and TRBJ1-5): EADIYQTPRYLVIGTGKKITLECSQTMGHDKMYWYQQDPGMELHLIHYSYGVNSTEKGDLSSESTVSRIRTEHFPLTLESARPSHTSQYLCASSESGAQPQHFGDGTRLSIL.

The chain recombines TRBV19 with TRBJ1-1; 7 bases are a match to TRBD1. CDR3 length: 14 residues. Germline V gives CDR1 LNHDA, CDR2 SQIVND (reference sequence). V was pared by 5 bases and J by 6 bases, with 9 bases of the junction left unmatched. This chain's CDR3 is CASSPHRGGAEAFF. DNA for the CDR3: TGTGCCAGTAGTCCCCACAGGGGCGGGGCTGAAGCTTTCTTT. Full variable domain (remainder filled in from reference TRBV19 and TRBJ1-1): DGGITQSPKYLFRKEGQNVTLSCEQNLNHDAMYWYRQDPGQGLRLIYYSQIVNDFQKGDIAEGYSVSREKKESFPLTVTSAQKNPTAFYLCASSPHRGGAEAFFGQGTRLTVV.

This clonotype is a singleton in its sample. CDR3 DNA: TGTGCCAGTAGTCTCCGGGACGGCAGCTCCTATAATTCACCCCTCCACTTT. This gives the protein CASSLRDGSSYNSPLHF. The genes are TRBV19 and TRBJ1-6, with TRBD1 as a possible D gene (5 bases). CDR3 length: 17 residues. Per germline, CDR1 LNHDA and CDR2 SQIVND (reference sequence). Between the trimmed V and J ends, which lost 5 bases and 0 bases, there was a span of 14 bases. The whole variable domain, remainder taken from reference TRBV19 and TRBJ1-6, is DGGITQSPKYLFRKEGQNVTLSCEQNLNHDAMYWYRQDPGQGLRLIYYSQIVNDFQKGDIAEGYSVSREKKESFPLTVTSAQKNPTAFYLCASSLRDGSSYNSPLHFGNGTRLTVT.

V gene TRBV27 combines with J gene TRBJ1-2; a possible D gene is TRBD1 (6 bases). CDR1 is MNHEY, CDR2 SMNVEV, per germline (reference sequence). The CDR3 consists of 15 residues. V gave up 0 bases and J gave up 5 bases, with 13 bases separating them. CDR3 DNA sequence: TGTGCCAGCAGTTTATCGGGACAAGGGAAGTATGGCTACACCTTC. Translated, it gives CASSLSGQGKYGYTF.

This clonotype is a singleton in its sample. The rearrangement joins TRBV6-4 to TRBJ1-3, with TRBD1 as a possible D gene (5 bases). Germline CDR1 MRHNA, CDR2 SNTAGT. The CDR3 is 14 amino acids. V was clipped by 5 bases and J by 2 bases, with 10 bases between them. CDR3 sequence (DNA): TGTGCCAGCAGTTACTGGGGGACTGGAAACACCATATATTTT. Protein product: CASSYWGTGNTIYF.

The rearrangement uses TRBV15 and TRBJ2-7; tentatively, D is TRBD1 (6 bases). The CDR3 has 13 amino acids. V shed 2 bases and J shed 5 bases, with 10 bases lying between them. The germline CDR1 and CDR2 sequences are LNHNV and YYDKDF (reference sequence). CDR3 DNA sequence: TGTGCCACCAGCAGAAACAGGGTAGACGAGCAGTACTTC. This codes for CATSRNRVDEQYF.

V is TRBV6-1 and J is TRBJ2-5; D perhaps matches TRBD2 (6 bases). The germline V and J ends were trimmed by 6 bases and 1 base, with 12 bases remaining between them. Germline V gene lookup returns CDR1 MNHNS and CDR2 SASEGT. CDR3 length equals 14 residues. The CDR3 protein is CASRAGGTQETQYF. The CDR3 DNA follows: TGTGCCAGCAGGGCTGGGGGGACCCAAGAGACCCAGTACTTC.

This clonotype appeared once. The CDR3 reads CASSLPRDREIGELFF. CDR3 nucleotides: TGTGCCAGCAGTTTACCCCGGGACAGGGAAATCGGGGAGCTGTTTTTT. This chain links TRBV27 with TRBJ2-2, with TRBD1 matching over 9 bases. The CDR3 runs to 16 residues. Per the germline V gene, CDR1 is MNHEY and CDR2 is SMNVEV (reference sequence). The ends lost 2 bases at V and 7 bases at J; junction bases unmatched: 8.

This sequence joins TRBV24-1 and TRBJ1-2, with D hard to call. V lost 4 bases to trimming and J lost 6 bases, with 20 bases between them. The germline V gene has CDR1 KGHDR and CDR2 SFDVKD. The CDR3 covers 16 residues. The CDR3 protein is CATSDRTGGGEDGYTF. The CDR3 region has the DNA TGTGCCACCAGTGACAGGACGGGAGGAGGAGAGGATGGCTACACCTTC.

The V gene is TRBV20-1, the J gene TRBJ1-2, with D uncertain. The CDR3 contains 14 residues. V lost 3 bases, J lost 4 bases, and 15 bases lay in between. Germline lookup yields CDR1 DFQATT and CDR2 SNEGSKA (reference sequence). The CDR3 is CSASVGNWGYGYTF. CDR3 DNA sequence: TGCAGTGCTAGCGTGGGGAATTGGGGCTATGGCTACACCTTC.

The chain combines TRBV12-3 or TRBV12-4 with TRBJ1-2; D might be TRBD1 (5 bases). The CDR3 covers 13 residues. Trimming took off 4 bases at V and 3 bases at J, with 9 bases between the two ends. The CDR3, as DNA: TGTGCCAGCAGTTCCGGGACGGACTATGGCTACACCTTC. Translating gives CASSSGTDYGYTF.

This rearrangement joins TRBV20-1 to TRBJ2-5; 9 bases map to TRBD1. With 4 bases clipped from V and 4 bases from J, the junction kept 7 bases outside the gene matches. Germline CDR1 reads DFQATT; CDR2 reads SNEGSKA (reference sequence). The CDR3 runs 14 residues. DNA for the CDR3: TGCAGTGCTATCCAACCGGGACAGGGAGAGACCCAGTACTTC. Encoded protein: CSAIQPGQGETQYF.

This sequence joins TRBV5-6 and TRBJ1-5; D is perhaps TRBD1 (6 bases). V dropped 2 bases and J dropped 0 bases, with 15 bases sitting between them. Germline V gene data show CDR1 as SGHDT and CDR2 as YYEEEE. The CDR3 contains 17 residues. The chain's CDR3 is CASSLFEGGYSNQPQHF. The CDR3 bases are TGTGCCAGCAGCTTATTCGAAGGGGGTTATAGCAATCAGCCCCAGCATTTT.

The chain uses TRBV10-3 and TRBJ2-7, with 11 bases matching TRBD1. The ends lost 4 bases at V and 6 bases at J; junction bases unmatched: 8. CDR1 and CDR2 (germline): ENHRY, SYGVKD. The CDR3 spans 15 residues. The CDR3 sequence: CAISGTGGLKGEQYF. CDR3 DNA: TGTGCCATCAGTGGGACAGGGGGCCTCAAGGGCGAGCAGTACTTC.